This entry is about one T cell receptor (beta chain). This clone was counted between two and nine times. Its target antigen remains unknown. Qualities for individual bases were not recorded, and no much larger clone is one base off. This record comes from a study of blood T cell repertoires in COVID-19 (dated by TCRdb to the early 2020s). Background for the entire study: Samples covering the acute and convalescent phases of COVID-19 were provided by collaborators in the United States, Italy and Spain. The prospective study material was composed of cDNA or gDNA derived from T cells, B-cell-depleted T cells, or PBMCs. The repertoires were released in a freely available public database meant as a resource for research on the immune response to SARS-CoV-2. Samples were obtained from the ongoing ImmuneRACE study (first 160 participants) and from 1,254 subjects provided by 6 global collaborators. HLA class I and class II types, where available, came from metadata supplied by the sample provider rather than from assay-based typing. Subjects who had been exposed to COVID-19, were actively infected with it, or had recovered from it provided the deeply sampled blood TCRbeta repertoires that made up the dataset. A de-identified subject ID, COVID-19 status, age in years and sex were almost always included in the sample metadata. Overall study outcomes, separate from this receptor: The amount of clinical and demographic metadata varied by source and participant and was provided uncurated.

Participants in the prospective study were aged 18 to 89 years, lived in 24 United States geographic areas, and enrolled through a virtual design. In the prospective study, cohorts were assigned on the basis of participant-reported clinical history obtained from a screening survey and a study questionnaire. A participant counted as exposed if, within 2 weeks of entering the study, that participant had been in contact with someone who had a PCR-confirmed or clinician-diagnosed COVID-19 case. Each participant in the prospective study had whole blood, serum and a nasopharyngeal or oropharyngeal swab collected by mobile phlebotomists. Additional blood draws and questionnaires over a 2-month period could optionally be provided by prospective study participants. Blood samples from the prospective study were shipped frozen or at room temperature prior to DNA extraction. TCRbeta CDR3 regions were amplified from genomic DNA using the immunoSEQ Assay, a bias-controlled multiplex PCR. As for the original processing: The number of nucleated cells in each sample was estimated by amplification of reference gene primers within the assay. To quantify the absolute abundance of each unique TCRbeta CDR3 rearrangement, sequence reads were collapsed and filtered. For each sample, productive Simpson clonality was calculated by taking the square root of Simpson's diversity index across productive rearrangements. TCRdb mirrors the immuneACCESS table, restricted to in-frame sequences. Some clones are absent from its copies; in checked studies, under half trace to an unresolved V gene, and the reason for the others is unknown. V and J calls and clone size follow that table, whereas D and trimming were derived from the DNA. In this sample the table shows approximately 310,000 clones, about 85% of which occur a single time. In total, the top ten clones hold under 2% of the sample.

The CDR3, cysteine through phenylalanine, is 16 amino acids long. The DNA shown is the 48-base CDR3, in frame from base 1. CDR1 and CDR2 (SGHTA, FQGNSA) derive from the germline V gene. V loses 1 base of germline sequence and J loses 0 bases, and the interval between the two ends is 11 bases. This chain is built from TRBV7-2 and TRBJ2-3; the D gene cannot be resolved reliably. The source of this sequence is a woman younger than 45 who had been exposed to COVID-19. Sequences were obtained from PBMCs or T cells enriched from blood (not recorded which). The CDR3 reads as follows: CASSLVGATSTDTQYF. The DNA reads as follows: TGTGCCAGCAGCTTAGTAGGAGCTACCAGCACAGATACGCAGTATTTT.